This T cell receptor beta chain was found in a study of blood T cell repertoires in COVID-19 (dated by TCRdb to between 2020 and 2021). Concerning the study at large: Samples covering the acute and convalescent phases of COVID-19 were provided by collaborators in the United States, Italy and Spain. Nearly every sample came with metadata listing a de-identified subject ID, COVID-19 status, age in years and sex. A freely available public database, intended as a resource for researchers studying the immune response to SARS-CoV-2, is where the repertoires were released. HLA class I and class II types, where available, came from metadata supplied by the sample provider rather than from assay-based typing. The samples were drawn from two sources: the first 160 participants of the ongoing ImmuneRACE study, and over 950 subjects contributed by 6 global collaborators. Subjects who had been exposed to COVID-19, were actively infected with it, or had recovered from it provided the deeply sampled blood TCRbeta repertoires that made up the dataset. The prospective study material was composed of cDNA or gDNA derived from T cells, B-cell-depleted T cells, or PBMCs.

Findings and caveats that apply to the study as a whole: The amount of clinical and demographic metadata varied by source and participant and was provided uncurated.

The immunoSEQ Assay, a bias-controlled multiplex PCR, was used to amplify TCRbeta CDR3 regions from genomic DNA. In the source study's methods: Nucleated cell counts per sample were estimated from amplification of reference gene primers within the assay. Sequence reads were collapsed and filtered to measure the absolute abundance of every unique TCRbeta CDR3 rearrangement. Productive Simpson clonality was computed per sample as the square root of Simpson's diversity index over productive rearrangements. TCRdb mirrors the immuneACCESS table, restricted to in-frame sequences. Some clones are absent from its copies; in checked studies, under half trace to an unresolved V gene, and the reason for the others is unknown. That table is the source of V, J and clone size, and D and trimming were worked out from the DNA. The sample yields roughly 230,000 clones; nearly 85% were counted once. Clones ranked in the top ten supply more than 5% of the sample.

V gives up 0 bases and J gives up 2 bases, and the segment between their germline ends measures 12 bases. As encoded in the germline V gene, CDR1 is SGHRS while CDR2 is YFSETQ. The CDR3 contains 15 residues, cysteine and phenylalanine counted. CDR3 DNA only is kept here, 45 bases in frame from base 1. Collaborating institutions collected whole blood in K2EDTA tubes following their own protocols. Collaborator samples were shipped for TCRbeta analysis as frozen whole blood, isolated PBMCs, or DNA extracted from either sample type. On this clone itself: Its cognate antigen has yet to be identified. Base-call qualities are not available, and no considerably larger clone is one nucleotide away.

This receptor chain uses TRBV5-1 and TRBJ2-7; the D segment could be TRBD1, given 6 matching bases. This TCR was sampled from a human donor in a cohort sampled during active COVID-19. The sequencing sample was made of peripheral blood. The sequenced DNA: TGCGCCAGCAGCTTGGTTGGGGACACCACCTACGAGCAGTACTTC. Translated, this is CASSLVGDTTYEQYF.